A selection of T cell receptor beta chains follows, all from one sample in a study of blood T cell repertoires in COVID-19. TCRdb keeps only in-frame clones here, not all; method: immunoSEQ multiplex PCR. The sample carries 150,000 to 200,000 clones, about 88% recorded once. The sample was peripheral blood. These receptors all come from a man aged 40-49 years with active or convalescent COVID-19. CDR3s include the opening cysteine and the closing phenylalanine or tryptophan. The D gene is left open where the match is weak. Clone size, where shown, is once, few, many, or a class for clones that have expanded.

size	J	D	V	DNA	CDR3
-	TRBJ2-3	-	TRBV28	TGTGCCAGCAGTTTATGGTCGGGGGTGGCTAGCACAGATACGCAGTATTTT	CASSLWSGVASTDTQYF
once	TRBJ2-3	-	TRBV6-2/TRBV6-3	TGTGCCAGCAGTCACCTAGGATTCTCTAGCACAGATACGCAGTATTTT	CASSHLGFSSTDTQYF
-	TRBJ1-5	-	TRBV28	TGTGCCAGCAGGGAAGGGGGAAGCAATCAGCCCCAGCATTTT	CASREGGSNQPQHF
-	TRBJ2-7	-	TRBV21-1	TGTGCCAGAAGGGGGCCCGACGAGCAGTACTTC	CARRGPDEQYF
-	TRBJ2-2	TRBD2	TRBV5-1	TGCGCCAGCAGCTTGCTAGCGGGAGACCACACCGGGGAGCTGTTTTTT	CASSLLAGDHTGELFF
-	TRBJ1-5	-	TRBV2	TGTGCCAGCAGTAGGGGAGGGGTTAGGAGCAATCAGCCCCAGCATTTT	CASSRGGVRSNQPQHF
-	TRBJ2-5	-	TRBV19	TGTGCCAGTAGTATAGGGAGCGGCGAGACCCAGTACTTC	CASSIGSGETQYF
few	TRBJ2-2	-	TRBV10-3	TGTGCCATCAGTGAGTCGCCCGAGGACGGGGAGCTGTTTTTT	CAISESPEDGELFF
-	TRBJ2-7	-	TRBV12-5	TGTGCTAGTGGTTCCCCCGGGGCGGGGTCCCACGAGCAGTACTTC	CASGSPGAGSHEQYF
-	TRBJ1-2	-	TRBV10-3	TGTGCCATCAGACCGCGGCCAAACTATGGCTACACCTTC	CAIRPRPNYGYTF
-	TRBJ1-1	-	TRBV9	TGTGCCAGCAGCGTGATCACCGGGAGGGAAACTGAAGCTTTCTTT	CASSVITGRETEAFF
-	TRBJ1-1	-	TRBV5-1	TGCGCCAGCAGCCAAGCTCTGAACACTGAAGCTTTCTTT	CASSQALNTEAFF
many	TRBJ1-1	-	TRBV14	TGTGCCAGCAGCCAAGAGGCGAACACTGAAGCTTTCTTT	CASSQEANTEAFF
-	TRBJ1-3	TRBD1	TRBV7-9	TGTGCCAGCAGCTTAGGACAGGGTTTTAACACCATATATTTT	CASSLGQGFNTIYF
-	TRBJ2-3	TRBD2	TRBV5-1	TGCGCCAGCAGCTTGGTGGGGGGCCGAGCCCCTAGCGGGAGGACAGATACGCAGTATTTT	CASSLVGGRAPSGRTDTQYF
-	TRBJ2-1	TRBD2	TRBV11-3	TGTGCCAGCAGCTTTGGACTAGCGGGGAACAATGAGCAGTTCTTC	CASSFGLAGNNEQFF
-	TRBJ2-1	TRBD2	TRBV5-1	TGCGCCAGCAGCTTGGCCGTAGGGCGTATCGGGGGGGCCAGCTCCTACAATGAGCAGTTCTTC	CASSLAVGRIGGASSYNEQFF
-	TRBJ1-1	TRBD1	TRBV30	TGTGCCTGGAGTGGGGGACAGAAACATGAAGCTTTCTTT	CAWSGGQKHEAFF
once	TRBJ2-3	-	TRBV19	TGTGCCAGTAGTAACCTTGCAACTAGCACAGATACGCAGTATTTT	CASSNLATSTDTQYF
-	TRBJ1-4	-	TRBV2	TGTGCCAGCACCCCCACAGGGACCCGTTTGGAAAAACTGTTTTTT	CASTPTGTRLEKLFF
-	TRBJ2-1	TRBD2	TRBV5-5	TGTGCCAGCAGCCGACGACTAGCGACGAATGAGCAGTTCTTC	CASSRRLATNEQFF
-	TRBJ1-5	-	TRBV2	TGTGCCAGCAGTTCCTCTAGCAATCAGCCCCAGCATTTT	CASSSSSNQPQHF
once	TRBJ2-2	TRBD1	TRBV11-2	TGTGCCAGCAGCTTAGTCGGGACAGGGGGTTTCGGGGAGCTGTTTTTT	CASSLVGTGGFGELFF
-	TRBJ1-2	TRBD1	TRBV12-3/TRBV12-4	TGTGCCAGCAGCCGGGACAGTCCTGGCTACACCTTC	CASSRDSPGYTF
-	TRBJ1-6	-	TRBV2	TGTGCCAGCAGTTTCCCGTCCTACCAGGGCAAAAATTCACCCCTCCACTTT	CASSFPSYQGKNSPLHF
-	TRBJ1-5	TRBD1	TRBV19	TGTGCCAGTACTCCCGACAGGGGGCCCAATCAGCCCCAGCATTTT	CASTPDRGPNQPQHF
once	TRBJ1-1	-	TRBV19	TGTGCCAGTAGTATCGGGAATCGAGGGGGCACTGAAGCTTTCTTT	CASSIGNRGGTEAFF
-	TRBJ2-2	-	TRBV11-3	TGTGCCAGCAGCTTAGAAGTCGGGTCGAACACCGGGGAGCTGTTTTTT	CASSLEVGSNTGELFF
-	TRBJ2-7	TRBD1	TRBV6-5	TGTGCCAGCAGTTCCCAAAGACAGGGTAGAGTTTACGAGCAGTACTTC	CASSSQRQGRVYEQYF
-	TRBJ1-2	-	TRBV24-1	TGTGCCACCAGTGATTCTGGCCTCGGCGGCTATGGCTACACCTTC	CATSDSGLGGYGYTF
-	TRBJ1-2	TRBD1	TRBV2	TGTGCCAGCAGAAGGAGGGGGCTTCTCTATGGCTACACCTTC	CASRRRGLLYGYTF
-	TRBJ2-7	TRBD1	TRBV5-1	TGCGCCAGCAGCCAAAGACAGGGCGCCTACGAGCAGTACTTC	CASSQRQGAYEQYF
-	TRBJ2-7	TRBD1	TRBV27	TGTGCCAGTTTAGCTACAGGGGGTGGCGAGCAGTACTTC	CASLATGGGEQYF
-	TRBJ1-4	-	TRBV29-1	TGCAGCGTTAAATGGAAAAACAGGTCAACTAATGAAAAACTGTTTTTT	CSVKWKNRSTNEKLFF
-	TRBJ1-5	TRBD1	TRBV6-5	TGTGCCAGCAGTTCGACAGGGGATATTAATCAGCCCCAGCATTTT	CASSSTGDINQPQHF
-	TRBJ1-4	-	TRBV10-3	TGTGCCATCAGTGAAGGGGGGGCTGGTGAAAAACTGTTTTTT	CAISEGGAGEKLFF
few	TRBJ1-5	TRBD1	TRBV4-1	TGCGCCAGCAGCCTAACAGGGGATCAGCCCCAGCATTTT	CASSLTGDQPQHF
-	TRBJ1-1	-	TRBV4-3	TGCGCCAGCAGCCAAGGCAGGGCCACCACTGAAGCTTTCTTT	CASSQGRATTEAFF
-	TRBJ1-1	-	TRBV21-1	TGTGCCAGCAGCAAAGACAGGGCCCTGAACACTGAAGCTTTCTTT	CASSKDRALNTEAFF